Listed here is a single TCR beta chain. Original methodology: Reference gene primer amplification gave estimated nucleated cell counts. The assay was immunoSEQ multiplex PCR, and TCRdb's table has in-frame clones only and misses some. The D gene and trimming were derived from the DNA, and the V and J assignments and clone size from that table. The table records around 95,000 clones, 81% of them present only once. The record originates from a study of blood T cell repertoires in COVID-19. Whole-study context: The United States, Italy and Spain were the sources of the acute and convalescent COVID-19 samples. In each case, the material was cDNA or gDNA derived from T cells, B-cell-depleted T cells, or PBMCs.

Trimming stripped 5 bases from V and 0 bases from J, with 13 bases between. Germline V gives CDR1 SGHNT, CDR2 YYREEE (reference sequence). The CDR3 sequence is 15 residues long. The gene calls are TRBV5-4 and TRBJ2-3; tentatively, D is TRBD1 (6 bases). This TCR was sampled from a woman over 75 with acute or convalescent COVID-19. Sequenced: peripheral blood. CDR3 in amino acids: CASRVGAASTDTQYF. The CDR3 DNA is TGTGCCAGCAGGGTGGGGGCAGCTAGCACAGATACGCAGTATTTT.